This TCR beta chain was identified in a study of control samples from healthy donors and cancer patients. TCRdb keeps only in-frame clones here, not all; method: immunoSEQ multiplex PCR. The top ten clones hold over 2.5% of a sample with 65,000 to 90,000 clones, 94% of them seen once. This CDR3 is built from 12 residues. Unmatched junction bases numbered 5, after V lost 9 bases and J lost 4 bases. The germline CDR1 and CDR2 sequences are MNHEY and SVGAGI. The sample comprised blood. The V gene is TRBV6-5, the J gene TRBJ1-2, with 7 bases aligning to TRBD1. This sequence originates from a woman in her twenties or thirties in good health. CDR3 in DNA: TGTGCCAGTAGACAGGGAGCCTATGGCTACACCTTC. Encoded protein: CASRQGAYGYTF.